This T cell receptor (beta chain) comes out of a study of OX40 agonist ivuxolimab in advanced cancers. Germline V gives CDR1 MNHNS, CDR2 SASEGT. Trimming cost V 4 bases and J 4 bases, with 13 bases left between them. The CDR3 is 14 amino acids. Assay used: immunoSEQ multiplex PCR; TCRdb lists only in-frame clones, some missing. The sample has roughly 70,000 clones, about 90% seen once; the top ten hold 2% to 2.5%. Sequencing used CD4+ or CD8+ T cells sorted from blood, obtained in a trial of the OX40 agonist ivuxolimab. V is TRBV6-1 and J is TRBJ1-2; TRBD1 might be the D (6 bases). The sequence came from an adult with an advanced solid tumor such as melanoma, head and neck, liver or kidney cancer. The CDR3 is CASSALQGGYGYTF. The CDR3, as DNA: TGTGCCAGCAGTGCATTACAGGGCGGCTATGGCTACACCTTC.